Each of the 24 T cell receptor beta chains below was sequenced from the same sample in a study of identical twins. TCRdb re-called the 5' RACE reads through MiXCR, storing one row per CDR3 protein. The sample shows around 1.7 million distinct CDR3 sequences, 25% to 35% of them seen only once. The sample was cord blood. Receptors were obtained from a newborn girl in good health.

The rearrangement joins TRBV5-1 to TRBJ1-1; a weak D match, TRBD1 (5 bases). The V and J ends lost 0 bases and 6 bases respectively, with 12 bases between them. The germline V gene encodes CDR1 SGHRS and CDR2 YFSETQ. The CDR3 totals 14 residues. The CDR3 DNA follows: TGCGCCAGCAGCTTGGCCTCAGGGAGGGCTGAAGCTTTCTTT. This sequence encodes CASSLASGRAEAFF.

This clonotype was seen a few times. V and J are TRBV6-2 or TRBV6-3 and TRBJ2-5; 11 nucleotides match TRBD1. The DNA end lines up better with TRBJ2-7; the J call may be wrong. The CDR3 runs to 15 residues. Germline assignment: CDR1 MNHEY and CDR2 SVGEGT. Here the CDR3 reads CASSYAGTGGLEQYF. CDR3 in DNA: TGTGCCAGCAGTTACGCCGGGACAGGGGGACTCGAGCAGTACTTC.

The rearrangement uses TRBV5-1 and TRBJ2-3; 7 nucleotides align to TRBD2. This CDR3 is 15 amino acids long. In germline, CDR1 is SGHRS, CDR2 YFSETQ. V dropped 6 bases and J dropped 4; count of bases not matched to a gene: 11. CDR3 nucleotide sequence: TGCGCCAGCAAAGGGCTAGCGGTAGAATCAGATACGCAGTATTTT. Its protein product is CASKGLAVESDTQYF. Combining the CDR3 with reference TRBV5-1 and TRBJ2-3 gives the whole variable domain KAGVTQTPRYLIKTRGQQVTLSCSPISGHRSVSWYQQTPGQGLQFLFEYFSETQRNKGNFPGRFSGRQFSNSRSEMNVSTLELGDSALYLCASKGLAVESDTQYFGPGTRLTVL.

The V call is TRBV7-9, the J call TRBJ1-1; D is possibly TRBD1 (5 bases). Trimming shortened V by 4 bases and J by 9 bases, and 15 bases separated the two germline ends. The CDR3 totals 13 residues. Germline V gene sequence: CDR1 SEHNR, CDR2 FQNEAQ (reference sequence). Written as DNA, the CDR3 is TGTGCCAGCAGCTCCTGGGGGAGGGTACAAGCTTTCTTT. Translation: CASSSWGRVQAFF.

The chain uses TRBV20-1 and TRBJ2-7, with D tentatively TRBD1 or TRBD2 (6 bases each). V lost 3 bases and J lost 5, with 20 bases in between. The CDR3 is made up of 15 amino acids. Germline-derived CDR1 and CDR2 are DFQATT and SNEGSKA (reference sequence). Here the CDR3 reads CSARSTGATPNEQYF. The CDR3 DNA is TGCAGTGCTAGGTCAACGGGGGCTACCCCTAACGAGCAGTACTTC.

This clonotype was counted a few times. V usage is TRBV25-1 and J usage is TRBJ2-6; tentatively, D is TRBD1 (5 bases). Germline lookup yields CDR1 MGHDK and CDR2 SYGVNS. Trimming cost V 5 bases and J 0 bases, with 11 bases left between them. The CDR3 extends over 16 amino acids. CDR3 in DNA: TGTGCCAGCAGTTCCTCAGGGTTCTCTGGGGCCAACGTCCTGACTTTC. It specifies CASSSSGFSGANVLTF.

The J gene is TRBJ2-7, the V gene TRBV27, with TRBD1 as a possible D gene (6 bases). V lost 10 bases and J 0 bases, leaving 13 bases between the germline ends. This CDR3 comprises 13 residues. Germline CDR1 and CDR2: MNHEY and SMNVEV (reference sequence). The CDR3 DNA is TGTGCCACCCGGACAGCCTACTCCTACGAGCAGTACTTC. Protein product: CATRTAYSYEQYF.

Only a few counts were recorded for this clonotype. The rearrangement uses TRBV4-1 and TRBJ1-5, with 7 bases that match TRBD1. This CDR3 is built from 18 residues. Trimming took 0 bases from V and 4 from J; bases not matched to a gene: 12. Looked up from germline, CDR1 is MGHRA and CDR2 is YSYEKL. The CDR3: CASSQEGSPTGKNQPQHF. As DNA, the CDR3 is TGCGCCAGCAGCCAAGAGGGGAGTCCGACAGGGAAGAATCAGCCCCAGCATTTT.

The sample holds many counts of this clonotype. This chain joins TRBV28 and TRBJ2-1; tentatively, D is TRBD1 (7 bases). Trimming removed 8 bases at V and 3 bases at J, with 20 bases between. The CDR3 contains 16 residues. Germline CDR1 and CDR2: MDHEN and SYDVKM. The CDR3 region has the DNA TGTGCCAGCGGAGGGACGGGACAGCAAATCTACAATGAGCAGTTCTTC. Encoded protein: CASGGTGQQIYNEQFF.

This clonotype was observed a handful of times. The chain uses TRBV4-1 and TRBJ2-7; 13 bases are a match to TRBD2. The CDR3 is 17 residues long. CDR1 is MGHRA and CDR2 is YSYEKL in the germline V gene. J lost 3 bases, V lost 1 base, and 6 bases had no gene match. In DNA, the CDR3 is TGCGCCAGCAGCCAAGGGACTAGCGGGAGTAAGAGCTACGAGCAGTACTTC. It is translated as CASSQGTSGSKSYEQYF.

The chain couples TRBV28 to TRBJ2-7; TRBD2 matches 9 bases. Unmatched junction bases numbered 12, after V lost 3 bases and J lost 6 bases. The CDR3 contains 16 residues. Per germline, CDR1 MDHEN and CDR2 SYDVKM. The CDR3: CASSLGRLAVFSEQYF. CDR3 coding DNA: TGTGCCAGCAGTTTGGGGAGACTAGCGGTATTCTCCGAGCAGTACTTC.

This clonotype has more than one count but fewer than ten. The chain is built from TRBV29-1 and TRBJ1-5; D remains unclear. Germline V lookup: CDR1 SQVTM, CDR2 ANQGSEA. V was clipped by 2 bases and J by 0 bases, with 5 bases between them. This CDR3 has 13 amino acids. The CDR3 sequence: CSVERLSNQPQHF. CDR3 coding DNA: TGCAGCGTTGAACGGCTTAGCAATCAGCCCCAGCATTTT.

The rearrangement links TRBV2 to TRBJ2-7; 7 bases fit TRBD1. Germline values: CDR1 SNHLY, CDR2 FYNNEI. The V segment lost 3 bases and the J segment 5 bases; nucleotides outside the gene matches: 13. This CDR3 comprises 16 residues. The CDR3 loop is CASSDLQGIVRDEQYF. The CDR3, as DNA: TGTGCCAGCAGTGACCTACAGGGGATTGTAAGGGACGAGCAGTACTTC.

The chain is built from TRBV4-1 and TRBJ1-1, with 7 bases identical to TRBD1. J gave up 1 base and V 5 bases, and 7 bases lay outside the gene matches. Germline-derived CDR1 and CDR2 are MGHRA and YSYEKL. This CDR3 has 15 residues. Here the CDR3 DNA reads TGCGCCAGCAGCGGACAGGTAGTGGGGAACACTGAAGCTTTCTTT. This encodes CASSGQVVGNTEAFF.

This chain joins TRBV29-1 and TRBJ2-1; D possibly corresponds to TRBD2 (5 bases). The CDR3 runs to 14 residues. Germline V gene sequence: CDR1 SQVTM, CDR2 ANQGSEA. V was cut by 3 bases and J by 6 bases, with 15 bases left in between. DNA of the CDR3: TGCAGCGTTGATAGTAGCGTCGAGGGCAATGAGCAGTTCTTC. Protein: CSVDSSVEGNEQFF.

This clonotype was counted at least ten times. The CDR3 region is CASSFRLAGHNEQFF. The CDR3, as DNA: TGTGCCAGCAGTTTCCGACTAGCGGGGCACAATGAGCAGTTCTTC. The chain uses TRBV12-3 or TRBV12-4 and TRBJ2-1; TRBD2 agrees at 11 bases. V was clipped by 3 bases and J by 5 bases; unmatched bases: 3. The CDR3 sequence is 15 residues long.

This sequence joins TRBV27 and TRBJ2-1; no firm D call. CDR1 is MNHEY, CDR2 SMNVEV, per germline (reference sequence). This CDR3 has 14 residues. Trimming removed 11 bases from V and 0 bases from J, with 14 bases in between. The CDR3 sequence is CAESTGLSYNEQFF. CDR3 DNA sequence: TGTGCCGAATCAACCGGGCTCTCCTACAATGAGCAGTTCTTC.

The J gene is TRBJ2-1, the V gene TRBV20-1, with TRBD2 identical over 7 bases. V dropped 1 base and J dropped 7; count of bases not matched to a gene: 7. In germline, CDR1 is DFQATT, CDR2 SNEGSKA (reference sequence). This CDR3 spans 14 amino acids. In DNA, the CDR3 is TGCAGTGCTAGAGTCACGGGGAGGGGTAATGAGCAGTTCTTC. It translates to CSARVTGRGNEQFF.

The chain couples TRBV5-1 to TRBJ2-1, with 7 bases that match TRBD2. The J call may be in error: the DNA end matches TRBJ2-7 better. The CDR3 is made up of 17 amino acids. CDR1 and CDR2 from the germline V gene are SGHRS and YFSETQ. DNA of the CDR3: TGCGCCAGCAGCTTGGTGGGTCTAGCGGTCTCCTACAATGAGCAGTACTTC. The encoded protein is CASSLVGLAVSYNEQYF.

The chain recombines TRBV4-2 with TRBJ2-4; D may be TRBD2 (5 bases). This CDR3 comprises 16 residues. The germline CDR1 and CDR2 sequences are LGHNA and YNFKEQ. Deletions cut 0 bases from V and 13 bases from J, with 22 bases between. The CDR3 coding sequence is TGTGCCAGCAGCCAAGAGGTTCTGGACTGGCCCCATGAGCAGTACTTC. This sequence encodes CASSQEVLDWPHEQYF.

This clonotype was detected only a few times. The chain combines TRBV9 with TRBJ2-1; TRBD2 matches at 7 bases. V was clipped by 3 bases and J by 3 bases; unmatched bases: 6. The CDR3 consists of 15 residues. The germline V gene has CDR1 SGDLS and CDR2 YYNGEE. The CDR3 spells CASSERGSGYNEQFF. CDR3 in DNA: TGTGCCAGCAGCGAGCGGGGATCGGGCTACAATGAGCAGTTCTTC.

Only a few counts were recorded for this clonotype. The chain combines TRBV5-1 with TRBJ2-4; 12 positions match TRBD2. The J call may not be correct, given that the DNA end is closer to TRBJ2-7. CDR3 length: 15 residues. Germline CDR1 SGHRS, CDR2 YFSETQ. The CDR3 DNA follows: TGCGCCAGCAGCTTTGGGTCTAGCGGGAGGGACGAGCAGTACTTC. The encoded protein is CASSFGSSGRDEQYF.

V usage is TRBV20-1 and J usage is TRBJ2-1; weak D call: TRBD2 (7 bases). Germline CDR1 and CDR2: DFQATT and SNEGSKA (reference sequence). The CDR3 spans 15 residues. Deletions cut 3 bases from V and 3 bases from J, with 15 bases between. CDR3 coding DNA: TGCAGTGCTAGCTGGGCGGGGGCCCACTACAATGAGCAGTTCTTC. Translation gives CSASWAGAHYNEQFF.

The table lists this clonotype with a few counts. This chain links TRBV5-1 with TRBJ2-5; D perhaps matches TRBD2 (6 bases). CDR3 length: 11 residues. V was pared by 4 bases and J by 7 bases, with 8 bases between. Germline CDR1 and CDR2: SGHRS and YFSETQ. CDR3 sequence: CASSGGWTQYF. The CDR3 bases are TGCGCCAGCAGCGGAGGGTGGACCCAGTACTTC.